This T cell receptor beta chain emerged from a study of blood T cell repertoires in COVID-19. Study summary: Samples came from the United States, Italy and Spain, spanning acute and convalescent COVID-19. PBMCs, B-cell-depleted T cells, or T cells provided the cDNA or gDNA that made up the material.

The CDR3 totals 13 residues. The ends lost 4 bases at V and 4 bases at J; junction bases unmatched: 6. CDR1 is GTSNPN and CDR2 is SVGIG in the germline V gene (reference sequence). Authors' analysis steps: The assay estimated nucleated cells by amplifying reference gene primers. The method was immunoSEQ multiplex PCR; TCRdb's version includes in-frame clones alone and lacks a portion of them. The V and J calls and clone size come from that table; D and trimming were worked out from the DNA. The table records some 120,000 clones, 70% to 90% of them present only once. Sequenced input: peripheral blood. The rearrangement joins TRBV30 to TRBJ1-2, with 7 nucleotides matching TRBD1. This TCR came from a woman in her forties or fifties with acute or convalescent COVID-19. The DNA of the CDR3 is TGTGCCTGGAACAGGGGTTTTGTCTATGGCTACACCTTC. Amino acids: CAWNRGFVYGYTF.